One sample yielded the 17 T cell receptor beta chains listed below, sequenced in a study of CD8+CD57+ T cells in acquired aplastic anemia. The sequenced patients had an expansion of CD8+CD57+ cells seen by flow cytometry. The template for TCR beta VDJ and CDR3 sequence profiling was genomic DNA. Each CDR3 protein gets one entry after TCRdb re-called the reads with MiXCR. In the table there are about 160,000 distinct CDR3 sequences, about 45% of which are singletons. The sequencing input was sorted CD4+, CD8+, or CD8+CD57+ T cells (not recorded which) from PBMCs. These receptors all stem from a human donor with aplastic anemia.

The chain recombines TRBV10-3 with TRBJ1-5; D call uncertain. Germline CDR1 reads ENHRY; CDR2 reads SYGVKD. The germline V and J ends were trimmed by 4 bases and 2 bases, with 12 bases remaining between them. The CDR3 is 15 amino acids. In DNA, the CDR3 is TGTGCCATCAGTGTCGCGGGAGGCGGCAATCAGCCCCAGCATTTT. Protein sequence: CAISVAGGGNQPQHF.

Note on this clonotype: Being one base from a much bigger clone, this may be a read error. Likely a read error: the CDR3 ends without its conserved phenylalanine or tryptophan. The chain uses TRBV4-1 and TRBJ2-7; unclear D gene. The ends were cut back, 0 bases at V and 3 bases at J, with 9 bases in the middle. Germline CDR1 MGHRA, CDR2 YSYEKL. CDR3 length: 14 residues. The CDR3 region is CASSQDMALYEQYS. CDR3 bases: TGCGCCAGCAGCCAAGATATGGCACTCTACGAGCAGTACTCC.

This clonotype was counted ten times or more. The rearrangement links TRBV24-1 to TRBJ2-1; 10 positions match TRBD2. The length of the CDR3 is 17 residues. CDR1 and CDR2 from the germline V gene are KGHDR and SFDVKD. J gave up 7 bases and V 3 bases, and 11 bases lay outside the gene matches. As DNA, the CDR3 is TGTGCCACCAGTGATGCTAGCGGGAGCTGGTTTATAAATGAGCAGTTCTTC. It yields the protein CATSDASGSWFINEQFF.

CDR3 loop: CASSRGTSGESYEQYF. DNA of the CDR3: TGTGCCAGCAGCCGGGGGACTAGCGGGGAATCCTACGAGCAGTACTTC. The V and J genes are TRBV7-6 and TRBJ2-7; 13 positions agree with TRBD2. J was trimmed by 1 base and V by 5 bases; bases with no gene match: 5. This CDR3 is 16 amino acids long. In germline, CDR1 is SGHVS, CDR2 FNYEAQ.

This rearrangement joins TRBV25-1 to TRBJ2-3; the D is unclear. This CDR3 region has 11 residues. Germline V lookup: CDR1 MGHDK, CDR2 SYGVNS. V lost 6 bases, J lost 3 bases, and 4 bases lay in between. The CDR3 coding sequence is TGTGCCAGCAGAATAACAGATACGCAGTATTTT. Amino acids: CASRITDTQYF.

This clonotype was observed a few times. V usage is TRBV29-1 and J usage is TRBJ2-3; 8 bases fit TRBD2. CDR1 SQVTM and CDR2 ANQGSEA come from the germline V gene. The CDR3 totals 15 residues. Trimming cost V 4 bases and J 2 bases; bases outside gene matches: 8. This CDR3 reads CSVVVLAGNTDTQYF. Written as DNA, the CDR3 is TGCAGCGTTGTCGTTCTAGCGGGTAACACAGATACGCAGTATTTT.

For this clonotype: A read error may produce the germline difference seen at one junction end. The chain is built from TRBV5-6 and TRBJ2-2, with 9 bases aligning to TRBD1. The CDR3 is made up of 15 amino acids. Germline loops: CDR1 SGHDT, CDR2 YYEEEE. CDR3 residues: CVSSRWDRDTGELFF. CDR3 bases: TGTGTCAGCAGCCGCTGGGACAGGGACACCGGGGAGCTGTTTTTT.

This clonotype was counted at least ten times. The chain carries TRBV7-7 and TRBJ2-1; possibly TRBD1 or TRBD2 for D (5 bases each). Germline V gene sequence: CDR1 SSHAT, CDR2 FNYEAQ (reference sequence). This CDR3 spans 14 amino acids. V lost 4 bases and J 5 bases, leaving 12 bases between the germline ends. The CDR3 protein is CASSSGTSNNEQFF. The CDR3 bases are TGTGCCAGCAGCTCAGGGACGTCGAACAATGAGCAGTTCTTC.

This rearrangement joins TRBV7-2 to TRBJ1-4; no definite D call. This CDR3 has 12 amino acids. Germline V gene lookup returns CDR1 SGHTA and CDR2 FQGNSA. Between the trimmed V and J ends, which lost 3 bases and 7 bases, there was a span of 6 bases. The DNA for the CDR3 is TGTGCCAGCAGCTTCGGACCTGAAAAACTGTTTTTT. Translating gives CASSFGPEKLFF. Filled out from reference TRBV7-2 and TRBJ1-4, the complete variable domain reads GAGVSQSPSNKVTEKGKDVELRCDPISGHTALYWYRQSLGQGLEFLIYFQGNSAPDKSGLPSDRFSAERTGGSVSTLTIQRTQQEDSAVYLCASSFGPEKLFFGSGTQLSVL.

CDR3 nucleotides: TGTGCCAGCAGGGACAGGGTGGAGTACTTC. Amino acids: CASRDRVEYF. This chain connects TRBV2 to TRBJ2-7; 8 bases match TRBD1. The V and J ends lost 6 bases and 11 bases, in that order; junction bases with no gene match: 3. This CDR3 has 10 residues. Germline V CDR1 and CDR2: SNHLY, FYNNEI. The whole variable domain, remainder taken from reference TRBV2 and TRBJ2-7, is EPEVTQTPSHQVTQMGQEVILRCVPISNHLYFYWYRQILGQKVEFLVSFYNNEISEKSEIFDDQFSVERPDGSNFTLKIRSTKLEDSAMYFCASRDRVEYFGPGTRLTVT.

This clonotype came up once. This chain connects TRBV29-1 to TRBJ1-2; D is unclear. The CDR3 is 12 residues long. V lost 2 bases, J lost 4 bases, and 8 bases lay in between. Germline loops: CDR1 SQVTM, CDR2 ANQGSEA. The CDR3, as DNA: TGCAGCGTTGAATTTCCGTCCTATGGCTACACCTTC. This sequence encodes CSVEFPSYGYTF.

The rearrangement links TRBV6-2 or TRBV6-3 to TRBJ2-7, with 8 bases lining up with TRBD2. Germline CDR1 and CDR2: MNHEY and SVGEGT. V lost 0 bases to trimming and J lost 7 bases; unmatched junction nucleotides: 20. The CDR3 has 19 amino acids. The CDR3 DNA is TGTGCCAGCAGTTACTCGAACCTAGCGGGCTCGGCCACGGCATGGGAGCAGTACTTC. This codes for CASSYSNLAGSATAWEQYF.

The chain is built from TRBV19 and TRBJ1-2; D is undetermined. Trimming took off 3 bases at V and 8 bases at J, with 16 bases between the two ends. Germline CDR1 is LNHDA and CDR2 is SQIVND (reference sequence). The length of the CDR3 is 14 residues. CDR3 bases: TGTGCCAGTAGTATCCCCATTTCCAGACGCGGCTACACCTTC. Its protein product is CASSIPISRRGYTF.

This clonotype was seen at least ten times. This chain uses TRBV15 with TRBJ2-3; D is perhaps TRBD2 (6 bases). From germline, CDR1 is LNHNV and CDR2 YYDKDF (reference sequence). V dropped 5 bases and J dropped 0 bases, with 15 bases sitting between them. The CDR3 has 16 amino acids. Here the CDR3 reads CATSRSLATSTDTQYF. CDR3 coding DNA: TGTGCCACCAGCCGGAGTCTAGCGACTAGCACAGATACGCAGTATTTT.

About this clonotype itself: The junction departs from the called germline gene at one end, perhaps through a read error. The CDR3 protein is CASSTTSGSDSGQIF. CDR3 nucleotides: TGTGCCAGTAGCACGACTAGCGGGAGCGATAGTGGGCAGATCTTC. This rearrangement joins TRBV19 to TRBJ2-1, with 12 bases that match TRBD2. This CDR3 comprises 15 residues. Germline assignment: CDR1 LNHDA and CDR2 SQIVND (reference sequence). Full variable domain (missing parts from reference TRBV19 and TRBJ2-1): DGGITQSPKYLFRKEGQNVTLSCEQNLNHDAMYWYRQDPGQGLRLIYYSQIVNDFQKGDIAEGYSVSREKKESFPLTVTSAQKNPTAFYLCASSTTSGSDSGQIFGPGTRLTVL.

This clonotype came up many times. This chain uses TRBV18 with TRBJ1-6; D possibly corresponds to TRBD1 (6 bases). V was cut by 2 bases and J by 5 bases, with 10 bases left in between. The CDR3 has 15 residues. In germline, CDR1 is KGHSH, CDR2 LQKENI. CDR3 amino acids: CASSPGQPDNSPLHF. The DNA of the CDR3 is TGTGCCAGCTCACCAGGACAGCCTGATAATTCACCCCTCCACTTT.

The chain combines TRBV7-6 with TRBJ2-3; 11 bases agree with TRBD2. The CDR3 totals 15 residues. V trimming: 4 bases; J trimming: 6 bases; junction bases outside the gene matches: 6. Germline CDR1 is SGHVS and CDR2 is FNYEAQ. CDR3 bases: TGTGCCAGCAGCTCCCGGACTAGCGGGCGGGATACGCAGTATTTT. Its translation: CASSSRTSGRDTQYF.